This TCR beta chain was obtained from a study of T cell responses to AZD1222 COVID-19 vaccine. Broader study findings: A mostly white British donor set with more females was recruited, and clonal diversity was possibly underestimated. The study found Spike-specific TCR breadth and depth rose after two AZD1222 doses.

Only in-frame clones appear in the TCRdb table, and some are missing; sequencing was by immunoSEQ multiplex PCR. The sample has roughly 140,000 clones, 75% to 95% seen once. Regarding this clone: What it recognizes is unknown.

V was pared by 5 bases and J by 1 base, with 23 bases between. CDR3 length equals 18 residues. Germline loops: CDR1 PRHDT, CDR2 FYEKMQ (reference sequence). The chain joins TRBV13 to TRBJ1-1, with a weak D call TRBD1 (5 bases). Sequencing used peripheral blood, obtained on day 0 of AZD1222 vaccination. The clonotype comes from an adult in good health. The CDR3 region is CASSQRSGDGGGNTEAFF. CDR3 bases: TGTGCCAGCAGCCAAAGATCGGGAGACGGGGGAGGGAACACTGAAGCTTTCTTT.